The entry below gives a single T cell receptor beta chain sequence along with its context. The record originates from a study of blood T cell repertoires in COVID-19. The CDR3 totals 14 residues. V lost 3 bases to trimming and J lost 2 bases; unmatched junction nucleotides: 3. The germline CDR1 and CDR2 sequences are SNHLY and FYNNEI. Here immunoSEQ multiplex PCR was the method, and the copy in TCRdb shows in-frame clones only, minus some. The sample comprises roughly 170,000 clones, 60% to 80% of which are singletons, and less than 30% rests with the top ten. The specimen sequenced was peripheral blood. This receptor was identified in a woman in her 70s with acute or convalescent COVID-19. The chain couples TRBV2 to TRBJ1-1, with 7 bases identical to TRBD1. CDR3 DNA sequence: TGTGCCAGCAGTGACCCAGGGGGAAACACTGAAGCTTTCTTT. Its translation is CASSDPGGNTEAFF. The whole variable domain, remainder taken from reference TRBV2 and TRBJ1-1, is EPEVTQTPSHQVTQMGQEVILRCVPISNHLYFYWYRQILGQKVEFLVSFYNNEISEKSEIFDDQFSVERPDGSNFTLKIRSTKLEDSAMYFCASSDPGGNTEAFFGQGTRLTVV.